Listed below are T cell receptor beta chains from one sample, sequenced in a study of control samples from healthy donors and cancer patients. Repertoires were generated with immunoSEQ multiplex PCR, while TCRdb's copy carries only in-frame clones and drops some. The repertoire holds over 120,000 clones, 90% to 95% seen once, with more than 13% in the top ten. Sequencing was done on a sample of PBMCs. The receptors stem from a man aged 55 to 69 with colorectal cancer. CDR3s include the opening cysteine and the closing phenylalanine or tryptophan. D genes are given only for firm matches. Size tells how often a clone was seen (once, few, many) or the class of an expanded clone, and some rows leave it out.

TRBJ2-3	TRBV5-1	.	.	CARRTRGGPTDTQYF	TGCGCCCGCAGGACGAGGGGGGGCCCTACAGATACGCAGTATTTT
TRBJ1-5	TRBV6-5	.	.	CASSDRFNQPQHF	TGTGCCAGCAGCGACAGATTCAATCAGCCCCAGCATTTT
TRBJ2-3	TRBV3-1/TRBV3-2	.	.	CASSQGLEGEDTQYF	TGTGCCAGCAGCCAGGGACTGGAGGGCGAAGATACGCAGTATTTT
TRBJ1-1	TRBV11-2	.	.	CASSLLEFEAFF	TGTGCCAGCAGCTTACTTGAGTTTGAAGCTTTCTTT
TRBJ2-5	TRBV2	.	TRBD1	CASRGTGQETQYF	TGTGCCAGCAGAGGGACAGGACAAGAGACCCAGTACTTC
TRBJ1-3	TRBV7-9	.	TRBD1	CASSGTGASFNTIYF	TGTGCCAGCAGCGGCACAGGGGCTTCATTCAACACCATATATTTT
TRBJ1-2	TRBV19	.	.	CASTPEGGPYGYTF	TGTGCCAGTACCCCAGAAGGGGGGCCCTATGGCTACACCTTC
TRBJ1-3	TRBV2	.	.	CASSVGGKVGNTIYF	TGTGCCAGCAGTGTGGGAGGAAAGGTTGGAAACACCATATATTTT
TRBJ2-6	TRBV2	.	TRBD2	CASRGLSGANVLTF	TGTGCCAGTAGGGGACTAAGTGGGGCCAACGTCCTGACTTTC
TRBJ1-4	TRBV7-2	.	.	CASSLVSAGMPGEKLFF	TGTGCCAGCAGCTTAGTTTCTGCGGGGATGCCGGGAGAAAAACTGTTTTTT
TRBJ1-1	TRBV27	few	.	CASSARGQNTEAFF	TGTGCCAGCAGTGCGAGGGGTCAGAACACTGAAGCTTTCTTT
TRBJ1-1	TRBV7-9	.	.	CASSHPTEINTEAFF	TGTGCCAGCAGCCATCCGACAGAGATAAACACTGAAGCTTTCTTT
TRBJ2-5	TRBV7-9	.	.	CASSSSGQETQYF	TGTGCCAGCAGCTCATCAGGGCAGGAGACCCAGTACTTC
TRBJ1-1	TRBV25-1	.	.	CASSEWGQGSNTEAFF	TGTGCCAGCAGTGAATGGGGGCAGGGGTCGAACACTGAAGCTTTCTTT
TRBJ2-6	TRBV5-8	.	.	CASSPGVSPLSGANVLTF	TGTGCCAGCAGCCCAGGGGTTTCCCCCCTCTCTGGGGCCAACGTCCTGACTTTC